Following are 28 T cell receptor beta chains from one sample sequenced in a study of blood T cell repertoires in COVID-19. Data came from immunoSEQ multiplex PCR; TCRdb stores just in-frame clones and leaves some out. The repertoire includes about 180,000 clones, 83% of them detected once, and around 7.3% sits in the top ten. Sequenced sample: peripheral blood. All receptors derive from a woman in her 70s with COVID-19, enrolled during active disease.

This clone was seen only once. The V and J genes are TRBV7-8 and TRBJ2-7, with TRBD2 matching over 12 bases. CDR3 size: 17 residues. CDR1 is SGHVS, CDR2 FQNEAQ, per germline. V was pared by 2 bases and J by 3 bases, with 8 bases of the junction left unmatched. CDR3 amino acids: CASSLPGTSGRRYEQYF. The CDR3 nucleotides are TGTGCCAGCAGCTTACCTGGAACTAGCGGGAGGCGCTACGAGCAGTACTTC.

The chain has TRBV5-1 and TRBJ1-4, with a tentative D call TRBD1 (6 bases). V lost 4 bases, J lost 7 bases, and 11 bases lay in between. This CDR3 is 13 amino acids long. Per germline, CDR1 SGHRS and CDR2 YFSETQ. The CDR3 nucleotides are TGCGCCAGCAGCCAGGGACATCGTGAAAAACTGTTTTTT. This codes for CASSQGHREKLFF.

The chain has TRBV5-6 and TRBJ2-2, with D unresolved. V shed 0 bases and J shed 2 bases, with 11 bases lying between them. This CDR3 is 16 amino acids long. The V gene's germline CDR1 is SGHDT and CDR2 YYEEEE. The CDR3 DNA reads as TGTGCCAGCAGCTTGGGGCGTTGGGCCAACACCGGGGAGCTGTTTTTT. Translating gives CASSLGRWANTGELFF.

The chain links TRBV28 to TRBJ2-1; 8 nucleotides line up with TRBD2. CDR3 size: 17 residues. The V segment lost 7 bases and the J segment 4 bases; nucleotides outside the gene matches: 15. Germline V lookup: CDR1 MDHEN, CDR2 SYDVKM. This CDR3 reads CASILAGTLGKYNEQFF. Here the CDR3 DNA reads TGTGCCAGCATATTAGCGGGAACATTGGGGAAATACAATGAGCAGTTCTTC.

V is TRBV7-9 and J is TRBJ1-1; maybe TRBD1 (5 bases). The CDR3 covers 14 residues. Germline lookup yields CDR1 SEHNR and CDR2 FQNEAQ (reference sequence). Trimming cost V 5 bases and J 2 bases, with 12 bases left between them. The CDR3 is CASSLDSVNTEAFF. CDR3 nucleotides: TGTGCCAGCAGCCTCGACAGTGTCAACACTGAAGCTTTCTTT. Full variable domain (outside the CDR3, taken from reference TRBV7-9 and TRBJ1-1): DTGVSQNPRHKITKRGQNVTFRCDPISEHNRLYWYRQTLGQGPEFLTYFQNEAQLEKSRLLSDRFSAERPKGSFSTLEIQRTEQGDSAMYLCASSLDSVNTEAFFGQGTRLTVV.

CDR3 loop: CASSPPTGTPNYGYTF. The CDR3 region has the DNA TGTGCCAGCTCACCACCAACAGGGACACCTAACTATGGCTACACCTTC. The chain recombines TRBV18 with TRBJ1-2, with a tentative D call TRBD1 (6 bases). The CDR3 contains 16 residues. Germline V gene sequence: CDR1 KGHSH, CDR2 LQKENI. Trimming removed 0 bases from V and 0 bases from J, with 11 bases in between.

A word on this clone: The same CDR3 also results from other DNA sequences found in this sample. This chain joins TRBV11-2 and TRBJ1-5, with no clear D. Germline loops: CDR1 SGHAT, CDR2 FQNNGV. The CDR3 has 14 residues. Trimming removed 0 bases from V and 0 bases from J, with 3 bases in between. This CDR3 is CASSLDSSNQPQHF. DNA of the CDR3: TGTGCCAGCAGCTTAGACAGTAGCAATCAGCCCCAGCATTTT.

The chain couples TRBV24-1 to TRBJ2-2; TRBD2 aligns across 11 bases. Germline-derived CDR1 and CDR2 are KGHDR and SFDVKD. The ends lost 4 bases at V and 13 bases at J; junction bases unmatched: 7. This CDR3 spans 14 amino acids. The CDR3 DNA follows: TGTGCCACCAGTGACTCCCCCACTAGCGGGAGGCTGTTTTTT. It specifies CATSDSPTSGRLFF.

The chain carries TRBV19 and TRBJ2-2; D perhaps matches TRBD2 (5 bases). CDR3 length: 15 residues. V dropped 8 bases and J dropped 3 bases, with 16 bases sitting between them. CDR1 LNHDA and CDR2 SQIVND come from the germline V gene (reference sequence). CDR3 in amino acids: CASGLSGRYTGELFF. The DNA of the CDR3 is TGTGCCAGTGGACTCTCGGGTCGCTACACCGGGGAGCTGTTTTTT. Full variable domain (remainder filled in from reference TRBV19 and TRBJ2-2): DGGITQSPKYLFRKEGQNVTLSCEQNLNHDAMYWYRQDPGQGLRLIYYSQIVNDFQKGDIAEGYSVSREKKESFPLTVTSAQKNPTAFYLCASGLSGRYTGELFFGEGSRLTVL.

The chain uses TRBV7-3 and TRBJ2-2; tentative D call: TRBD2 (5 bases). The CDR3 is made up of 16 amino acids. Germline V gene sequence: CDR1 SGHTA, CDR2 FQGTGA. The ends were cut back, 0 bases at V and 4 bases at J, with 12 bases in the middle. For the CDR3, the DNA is TGTGCCAGCAGCTTAACAGCGGTAAACCCCACCGGGGAGCTGTTTTTT. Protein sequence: CASSLTAVNPTGELFF.

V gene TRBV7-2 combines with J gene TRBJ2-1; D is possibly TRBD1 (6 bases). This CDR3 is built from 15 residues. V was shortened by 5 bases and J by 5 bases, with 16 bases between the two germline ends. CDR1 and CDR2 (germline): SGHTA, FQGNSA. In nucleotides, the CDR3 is TGTGCCAGCAGCCAACAGGGCCTACTAAACAATGAGCAGTTCTTC. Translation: CASSQQGLLNNEQFF.

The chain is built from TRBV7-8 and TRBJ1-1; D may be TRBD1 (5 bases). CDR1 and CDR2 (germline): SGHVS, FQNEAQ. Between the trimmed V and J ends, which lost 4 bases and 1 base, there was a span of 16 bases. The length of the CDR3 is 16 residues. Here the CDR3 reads CASSSVLMGPNTEAFF. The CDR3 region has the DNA TGTGCCAGCAGCTCAGTCCTAATGGGGCCGAACACTGAAGCTTTCTTT.

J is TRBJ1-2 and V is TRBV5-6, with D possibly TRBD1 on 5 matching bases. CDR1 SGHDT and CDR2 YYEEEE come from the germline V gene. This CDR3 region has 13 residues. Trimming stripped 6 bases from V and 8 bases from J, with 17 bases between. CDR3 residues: CASNLGGPGGYTF. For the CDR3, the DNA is TGTGCCAGCAACCTCGGGGGACCGGGGGGCTACACCTTC. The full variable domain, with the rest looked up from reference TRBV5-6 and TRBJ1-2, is DAGVTQSPTHLIKTRGQQVTLRCSPKSGHDTVSWYQQALGQGPQFIFQYYEEEERQRGNFPDRFSGHQFPNYSSELNVNALLLGDSALYLCASNLGGPGGYTFGSGTRLTVV.

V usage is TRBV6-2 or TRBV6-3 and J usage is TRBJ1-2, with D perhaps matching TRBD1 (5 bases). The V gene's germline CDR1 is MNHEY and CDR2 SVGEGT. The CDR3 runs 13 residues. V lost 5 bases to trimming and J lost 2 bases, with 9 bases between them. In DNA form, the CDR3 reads TGTGCCAGCAGTAATCGACAGAACTATGGCTACACCTTC. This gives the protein CASSNRQNYGYTF.

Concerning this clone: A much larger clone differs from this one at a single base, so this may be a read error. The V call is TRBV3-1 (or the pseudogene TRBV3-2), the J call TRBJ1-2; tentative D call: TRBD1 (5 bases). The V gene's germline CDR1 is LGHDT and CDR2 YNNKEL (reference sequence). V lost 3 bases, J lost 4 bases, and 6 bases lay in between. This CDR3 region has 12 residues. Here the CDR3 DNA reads TGTGCCAGCAGCCAGACAGCCTATGGCTACACCTTC. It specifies CASSQTAYGYTF.

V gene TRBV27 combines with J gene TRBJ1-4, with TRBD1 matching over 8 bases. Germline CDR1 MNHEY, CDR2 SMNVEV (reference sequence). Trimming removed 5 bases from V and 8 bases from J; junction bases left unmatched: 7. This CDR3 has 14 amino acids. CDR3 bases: TGTGCCAGCAGTCTTACAGGGGGGCAGGAAAAACTGTTTTTT. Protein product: CASSLTGGQEKLFF. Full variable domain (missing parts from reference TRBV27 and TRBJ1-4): EAQVTQNPRYLITVTGKKLTVTCSQNMNHEYMSWYRQDPGLGLRQIYYSMNVEVTDKGDVPEGYKVSRKEKRNFPLILESPSPNQTSLYFCASSLTGGQEKLFFGSGTQLSVL.

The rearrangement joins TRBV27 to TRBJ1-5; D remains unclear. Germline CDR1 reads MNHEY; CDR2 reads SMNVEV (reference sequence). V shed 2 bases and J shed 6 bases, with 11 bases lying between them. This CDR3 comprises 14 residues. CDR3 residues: CASSLREGGQPQHF. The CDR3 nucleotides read TGTGCCAGCAGTTTAAGAGAGGGCGGTCAGCCCCAGCATTTT.

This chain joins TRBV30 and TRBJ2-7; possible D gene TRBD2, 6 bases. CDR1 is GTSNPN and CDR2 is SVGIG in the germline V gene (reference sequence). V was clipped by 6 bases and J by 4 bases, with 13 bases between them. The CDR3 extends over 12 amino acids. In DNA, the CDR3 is TGTGCCTGCCGACCGGGAGCTTACGAGCAGTACTTC. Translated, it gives CACRPGAYEQYF.

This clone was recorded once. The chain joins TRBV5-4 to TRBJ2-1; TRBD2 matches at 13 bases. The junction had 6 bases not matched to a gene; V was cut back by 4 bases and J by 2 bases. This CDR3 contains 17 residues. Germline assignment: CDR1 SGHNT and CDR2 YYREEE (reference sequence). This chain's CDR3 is CASSTSGRARAYNEQFF. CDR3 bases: TGTGCCAGCAGCACTAGCGGGAGGGCGAGGGCCTACAATGAGCAGTTCTTC.

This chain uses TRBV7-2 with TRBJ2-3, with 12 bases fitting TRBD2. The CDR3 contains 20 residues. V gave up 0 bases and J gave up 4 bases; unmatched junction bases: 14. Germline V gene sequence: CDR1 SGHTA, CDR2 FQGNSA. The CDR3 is CASSLAEVTSGRWRADTQYF. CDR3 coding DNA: TGTGCCAGCAGCTTAGCGGAGGTGACTAGCGGGAGATGGAGGGCAGATACGCAGTATTTT.

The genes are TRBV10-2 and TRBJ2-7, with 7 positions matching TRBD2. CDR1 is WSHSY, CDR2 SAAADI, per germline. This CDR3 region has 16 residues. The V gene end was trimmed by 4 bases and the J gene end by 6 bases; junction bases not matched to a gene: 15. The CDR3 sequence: CASSARLALGPLEQYF. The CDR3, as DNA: TGCGCCAGCAGTGCCAGACTAGCACTCGGCCCCCTCGAGCAGTACTTC.

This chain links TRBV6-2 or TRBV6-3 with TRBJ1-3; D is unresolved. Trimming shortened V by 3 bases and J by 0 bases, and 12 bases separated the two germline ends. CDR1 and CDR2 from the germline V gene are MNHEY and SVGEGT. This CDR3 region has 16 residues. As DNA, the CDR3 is TGTGCCAGCAGTTATGCCTCCACGAGCTCTGGAAACACCATATATTTT. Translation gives CASSYASTSSGNTIYF.

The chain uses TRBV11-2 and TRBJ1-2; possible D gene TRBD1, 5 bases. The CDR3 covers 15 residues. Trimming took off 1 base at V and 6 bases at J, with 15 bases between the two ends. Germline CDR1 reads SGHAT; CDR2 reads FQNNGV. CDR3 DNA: TGTGCCAGCAGCTTAGCCAGGGAGGGTTGGAATGGCTACACCTTC. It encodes CASSLAREGWNGYTF.

CDR3 DNA: TGTGCCAGCAGTTACTCTCGGCAGGTAACCACAGATACGCAGTATTTT. This encodes CASSYSRQVTTDTQYF. The chain employs TRBV6-5 and TRBJ2-3; D remains ambiguous. The length of the CDR3 is 16 residues. Germline V lookup: CDR1 MNHEY, CDR2 SVGAGI. V was clipped by 0 bases and J by 2 bases, with 12 bases between them.

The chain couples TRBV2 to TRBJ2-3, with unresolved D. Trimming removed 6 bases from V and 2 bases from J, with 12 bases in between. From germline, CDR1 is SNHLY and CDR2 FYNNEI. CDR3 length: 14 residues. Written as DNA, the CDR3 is TGTGCCAGCAGGAGGTCCCAACCCACAGATACGCAGTATTTT. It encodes CASRRSQPTDTQYF.

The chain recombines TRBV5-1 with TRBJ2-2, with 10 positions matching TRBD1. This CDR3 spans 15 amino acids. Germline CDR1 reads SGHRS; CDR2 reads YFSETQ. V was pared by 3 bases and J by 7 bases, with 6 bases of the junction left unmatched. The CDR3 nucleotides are TGCGCCAGCAGCTCCCGACAGGGGGCAGGCGGGGAGCTGTTTTTT. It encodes CASSSRQGAGGELFF.

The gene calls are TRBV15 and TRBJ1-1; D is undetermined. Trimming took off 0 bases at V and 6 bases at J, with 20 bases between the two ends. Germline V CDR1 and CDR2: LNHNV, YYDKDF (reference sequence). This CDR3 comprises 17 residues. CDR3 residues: CATSRDIIWRGGAEAFF. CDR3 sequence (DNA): TGTGCCACCAGCAGAGATATAATCTGGCGGGGAGGTGCTGAAGCTTTCTTT.

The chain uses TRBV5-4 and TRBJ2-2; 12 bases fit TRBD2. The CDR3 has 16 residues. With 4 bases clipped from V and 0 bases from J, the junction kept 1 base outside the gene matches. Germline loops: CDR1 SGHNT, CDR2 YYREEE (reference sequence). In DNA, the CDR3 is TGTGCCAGCAGCCGACTAGCGGGAGCGAACACCGGGGAGCTGTTTTTT. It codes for CASSRLAGANTGELFF.